Sequencing of this T cell receptor (beta chain) was carried out in a study of shared clonotypes between healthy human individuals. Background on the study: Each donor contributed plates that comprised three CD4 naive, three CD4 memory, two CD8 naive and one CD8 memory.

Methods used by the authors: ImmunoSEQ sequences covered only the junction and lacked quality scores; filtering therefore differed. Generated by immunoSEQ multiplex PCR, the TCRdb table keeps only in-frame clones and is missing some. D and trimming were read from the DNA, whereas the V and J calls and clone size are those reported in that table. The data contain some 1,400,000 clones, roughly 96% of them singletons. Germline V gene sequence: CDR1 SGHTA, CDR2 FQGNSA. The length of the CDR3 is 11 residues. V was pared by 4 bases and J by 7 bases, with 8 bases between. About this clone: Other DNA variants within this sample encode the same CDR3.

Sequencing was carried out using naive CD4+ T cells sorted from blood. Subset specified: CD45RA+ positively selected. The genes are TRBV7-2 and TRBJ2-7, with D uncertain. This clonotype was obtained from a man aged 30 to 45 in good health. The CDR3 protein is CASSSLYEQYF. The CDR3 DNA is TGTGCCAGCAGCTCCTTATATGAGCAGTACTTC.